These 7 T cell receptor beta chains were all obtained from the same sample, sequenced in a study of vaccination and CD4 T cells after COVID-19. The treatment is: approximately nine-day PBMC culture with coronavirus spike peptide pools or control peptides (ViraFEST assay). CD4+ T cells of the unexposed donor were collected before the COVID-19 pandemic (2011-2018). At the Johns Hopkins FTIC core, DNA taken from cultured CD4+ T cells was sequenced by way of the Oncomine TCR Beta short-read assay. Genomic DNA was taken out of cultured CD4+ T cells by extraction. TCRdb ran MiXCR on the PCR reads and lists one entry per CDR3 protein. The sample has approximately 9,000 distinct CDR3 sequences, around 35% seen once. No cognate antigen is known for these TCRs. The sample was CD4+ T cells from blood, cultured in vitro. All receptors come from a human donor in good health.

This clonotype was found a few times. The chain couples TRBV27 to TRBJ2-7, with 12 bases identical to TRBD2. V lost 4 bases to trimming and J lost 2 bases; unmatched junction nucleotides: 6. CDR1 is MNHEY, CDR2 SMNVEV, per germline (reference sequence). The length of the CDR3 is 16 residues. CDR3 loop: CASSSRLAGDPYEQYF. The CDR3 nucleotides are TGTGCCAGCAGTTCCCGACTAGCGGGAGATCCCTACGAGCAGTACTTC.

This chain connects TRBV19 to TRBJ1-2; TRBD1 aligns across 10 bases. This CDR3 contains 16 residues. V was pared by 10 bases and J by 4 bases, with 15 bases of the junction left unmatched. The germline V gene has CDR1 LNHDA and CDR2 SQIVND (reference sequence). The CDR3 region has the DNA TGTGCCACCCTCCGGGACAGGGGAGCCGCGGGCTATGGCTACACCTTC. As protein: CATLRDRGAAGYGYTF.

The rearrangement joins TRBV5-1 to TRBJ2-5; D unresolved. Per the germline V gene, CDR1 is SGHRS and CDR2 is YFSETQ. This CDR3 contains 16 residues. Trimming pared 4 bases from V and 2 bases from J, leaving 18 bases between. The CDR3 DNA sequence: TGCGCCAGCAGCCCTGTCCATTCCCTGGGGCAAGAGACCCAGTACTTC. Its translation is CASSPVHSLGQETQYF.

V gene TRBV19 combines with J gene TRBJ2-1; 7 bases line up with TRBD1. The V gene's germline CDR1 is LNHDA and CDR2 SQIVND (reference sequence). CDR3 length equals 15 residues. Trimming removed 5 bases from V and 4 bases from J; junction bases left unmatched: 8. This chain's CDR3 is CASSSRQGEYNEQFF. CDR3 sequence (DNA): TGTGCCAGTAGTTCCCGACAGGGTGAATACAATGAGCAGTTCTTC.

The CDR3 DNA follows: TGCAGTGCTAGAGATCTCCCTCACCACAACAATGAGCAGTTCTTC. Residues: CSARDLPHHNNEQFF. The rearrangement uses TRBV20-1 and TRBJ2-1, with D unclear. CDR1 DFQATT and CDR2 SNEGSKA come from the germline V gene (reference sequence). The V gene lost 0 bases and the J gene lost 5 bases, with 14 bases spanning the gap. The CDR3 covers 15 residues.

This clonotype was seen a few times. The rearrangement links TRBV24-1 to TRBJ1-3, with a tentative D call TRBD1 (5 bases). This CDR3 has 16 amino acids. Germline V lookup: CDR1 KGHDR, CDR2 SFDVKD. Trimming cost V 1 base and J 0 bases, with 9 bases left between them. CDR3 region: CATSDFRDLSGNTIYF. In DNA, the CDR3 is TGTGCCACCAGTGATTTCAGGGACCTCTCTGGAAACACCATATATTTT.

This clonotype was seen a few times. The chain joins TRBV7-9 to TRBJ1-1, with D unclear. This CDR3 region has 16 residues. The germline V and J ends were trimmed by 4 bases and 11 bases, with 26 bases remaining between them. CDR1 and CDR2 (germline): SEHNR, FQNEAQ (reference sequence). As DNA, the CDR3 is TGTGCCAGCAGCTCATTCAATTCCCGCGAGGCTTCGGAGGCTTTCTTT. Amino acids: CASSSFNSREASEAFF.